These 12 T cell receptor beta chains were all obtained from the same sample, sequenced in a study of T cell responses to AZD1222 COVID-19 vaccine. Using immunoSEQ multiplex PCR, the repertoire was profiled, and TCRdb retains in-frame clones only, with some absent. Here the sample spans around 120,000 clones, approximately 91% being singletons. The source was peripheral blood, collected on day 0 of AZD1222 vaccination. All receptors come from an adult in good health.

The chain couples TRBV14 to TRBJ1-2, with D uncertain. Germline V gene lookup returns CDR1 SGHDN and CDR2 FVKESK. Trimming cost V 0 bases and J 8 bases, with 13 bases left between them. There are 14 residues in the CDR3. The CDR3 here is CASSQDPPGYGYTF. In nucleotides, the CDR3 is TGTGCCAGCAGCCAAGATCCTCCGGGGTACGGCTACACCTTC.

The V call is TRBV7-7, the J call TRBJ2-6; TRBD1 matches 8 bases. The V segment lost 1 base and the J segment 12 bases; nucleotides outside the gene matches: 8. In germline, CDR1 is SSHAT, CDR2 FNYEAQ (reference sequence). The CDR3 spans 15 residues. The CDR3 DNA reads TGTGCCAGCAGCTTAGGTCAGGGGGCAAGCCCCGTCCTGACTTTC. Residues: CASSLGQGASPVLTF.

The V gene is TRBV5-8, the J gene TRBJ1-6; D remains unclear. This CDR3 contains 15 residues. Trimming took off 4 bases at V and 0 bases at J, with 8 bases between the two ends. Germline loops: CDR1 SGHTS, CDR2 YDEGEE. The CDR3 reads CASSPRSSYNSPLHF. The CDR3 nucleotides are TGTGCCAGCAGCCCCCGGAGCTCCTATAATTCACCCCTCCACTTT. The full variable domain, its missing parts supplied by reference TRBV5-8 and TRBJ1-6, is EAGVTQSPTHLIKTRGQQATLRCSPISGHTSVYWYQQALGLGLQFLLWYDEGEERNRGNFPPRFSGRQFPNYSSELNVNALELEDSALYLCASSPRSSYNSPLHFGNGTRLTVT.

CDR3 DNA sequence: TGTGCCAGCAGGGACCGGACAGGGAGCAATCAGCCCCAGCATTTT. It encodes CASRDRTGSNQPQHF. V usage is TRBV27 and J usage is TRBJ1-5; 8 bases line up with TRBD1. The CDR3 extends over 15 amino acids. V shed 6 bases, J shed 1 base, and the junction held 5 bases outside the gene matches. Germline loops: CDR1 MNHEY, CDR2 SMNVEV (reference sequence).

The chain carries TRBV18 and TRBJ1-4, with D hard to call. The CDR3 runs to 13 residues. Trimming left V 0 bases short and J 12 bases short, with 11 bases between. Germline V gene sequence: CDR1 KGHSH, CDR2 LQKENI. Here the CDR3 DNA reads TGTGCCAGCTCACCACCGGAAACAGCGGAACTGTTTTTT. This codes for CASSPPETAELFF.

The chain uses TRBV30 and TRBJ1-5; 8 bases align to TRBD1. The germline CDR1 and CDR2 sequences are GTSNPN and SVGIG (reference sequence). The V and J ends lost 0 bases and 9 bases, in that order; junction bases with no gene match: 10. This CDR3 region has 15 residues. CDR3 amino acids: CAWSVKDRDQRPQHF. CDR3 sequence (DNA): TGTGCCTGGAGTGTAAAGGACAGGGACCAGAGGCCCCAGCATTTT.

V gene TRBV7-9 combines with J gene TRBJ2-3; 9 positions agree with TRBD2. V was clipped by 2 bases and J by 6 bases; unmatched bases: 6. Per the germline V gene, CDR1 is SEHNR and CDR2 is FQNEAQ (reference sequence). The CDR3 contains 15 residues. CDR3 sequence reads: CASSLSLSGGDTQYF. In DNA form, the CDR3 reads TGTGCCAGCAGCTTAAGTCTGAGCGGGGGGGATACGCAGTATTTT.

The chain couples TRBV29-1 to TRBJ1-3; D perhaps matches TRBD1 (5 bases). This CDR3 region has 13 residues. Germline V gives CDR1 SQVTM, CDR2 ANQGSEA. The V gene lost 7 bases and the J gene lost 0 bases, with 10 bases spanning the gap. As DNA, the CDR3 is TGCAGCGCAGCCGACAGCTCTGGAAACACCATATATTTT. It translates to CSAADSSGNTIYF.

This rearrangement joins TRBV7-9 to TRBJ1-2; D unresolved. The germline gives CDR1 SEHNR, CDR2 FQNEAQ (reference sequence). This CDR3 comprises 13 residues. V lost 1 base and J 4 bases, leaving 7 bases between the germline ends. The CDR3, as DNA: TGTGCCAGCAGCTTAGGTCCCGGCTATGGCTACACCTTC. This gives the protein CASSLGPGYGYTF.

The chain is built from TRBV7-2 and TRBJ1-6, with TRBD1 identical over 9 bases. CDR3 length equals 14 residues. Germline values: CDR1 SGHTA, CDR2 FQGNSA. Germline trimming cut 5 bases from V and 7 bases from J; bases unmatched to any gene: 3. CDR3 sequence: CASSPDRGNSPLHF. CDR3 DNA sequence: TGTGCCAGCAGCCCGGACAGGGGAAATTCACCCCTCCACTTT.

The V call is TRBV2, the J call TRBJ2-1; TRBD1 agrees at 8 bases. From germline, CDR1 is SNHLY and CDR2 FYNNEI. The CDR3 totals 19 residues. Trimming at V came to 0 bases and at J to 6 bases, leaving 16 bases not matched to a gene. CDR3 coding DNA: TGTGCCAGCAGTGAAGCCGGGGGACAGGCATCGCCCAGTCGCAATGAGCAGTTCTTC. This sequence encodes CASSEAGGQASPSRNEQFF.

This sequence joins TRBV11-2 and TRBJ1-3, with unresolved D. The V gene's germline CDR1 is SGHAT and CDR2 FQNNGV. The CDR3 is 14 residues long. Trimming pared 1 base from V and 4 bases from J, leaving 8 bases between. CDR3 amino acids: CASSLAVGGNTIYF. The CDR3 coding sequence is TGTGCCAGCAGCTTAGCCGTCGGGGGAAACACCATATATTTT.